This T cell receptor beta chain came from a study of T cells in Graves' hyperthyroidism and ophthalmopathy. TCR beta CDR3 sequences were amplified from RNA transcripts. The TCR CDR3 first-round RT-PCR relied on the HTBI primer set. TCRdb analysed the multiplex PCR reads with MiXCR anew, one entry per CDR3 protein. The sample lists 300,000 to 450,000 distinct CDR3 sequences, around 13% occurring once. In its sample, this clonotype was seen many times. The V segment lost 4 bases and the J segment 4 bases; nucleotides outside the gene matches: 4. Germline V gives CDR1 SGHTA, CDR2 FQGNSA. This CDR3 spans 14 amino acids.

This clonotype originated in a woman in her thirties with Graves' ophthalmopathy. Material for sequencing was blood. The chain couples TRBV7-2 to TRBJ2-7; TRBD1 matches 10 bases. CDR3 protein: CASSSGQGQYEQYF. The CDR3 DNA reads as TGTGCCAGCAGCTCGGGACAGGGGCAATACGAGCAGTACTTC.